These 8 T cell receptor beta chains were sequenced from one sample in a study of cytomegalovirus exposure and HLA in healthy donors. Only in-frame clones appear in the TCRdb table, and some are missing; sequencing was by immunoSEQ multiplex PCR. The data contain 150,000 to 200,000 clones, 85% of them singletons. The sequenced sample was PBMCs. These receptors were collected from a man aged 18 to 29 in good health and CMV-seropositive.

In DNA form, the CDR3 reads TGTGCCAGCAGCTCAGACTATCTTCGTGAGCAGTTCTTC. Residues: CASSSDYLREQFF. The chain has TRBV5-4 and TRBJ2-1, with D possibly being TRBD2 (5 bases). The CDR3 has 13 amino acids. Germline lookup yields CDR1 SGHNT and CDR2 YYREEE (reference sequence). With 3 bases removed from V and 9 bases from J, the gap between germline ends came to 13 bases.

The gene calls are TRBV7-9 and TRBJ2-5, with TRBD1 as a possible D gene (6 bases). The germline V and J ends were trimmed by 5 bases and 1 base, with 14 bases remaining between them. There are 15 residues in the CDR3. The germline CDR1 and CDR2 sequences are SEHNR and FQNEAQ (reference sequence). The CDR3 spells CASSPQGQIQETQYF. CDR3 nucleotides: TGTGCCAGCAGCCCACAAGGACAGATCCAAGAGACCCAGTACTTC.

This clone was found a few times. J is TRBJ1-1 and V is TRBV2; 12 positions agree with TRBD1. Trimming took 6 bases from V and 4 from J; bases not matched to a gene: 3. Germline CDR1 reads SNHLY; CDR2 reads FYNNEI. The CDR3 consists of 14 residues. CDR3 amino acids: CASRGQGAGTEAFF. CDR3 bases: TGTGCCAGCAGGGGACAGGGGGCCGGCACTGAAGCTTTCTTT.

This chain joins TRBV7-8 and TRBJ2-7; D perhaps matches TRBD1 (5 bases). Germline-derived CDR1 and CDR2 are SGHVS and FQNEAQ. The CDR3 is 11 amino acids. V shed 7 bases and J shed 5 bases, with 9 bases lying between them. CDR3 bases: TGTGCCAGCAAGGGGAATAACGAGCAGTACTTC. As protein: CASKGNNEQYF.

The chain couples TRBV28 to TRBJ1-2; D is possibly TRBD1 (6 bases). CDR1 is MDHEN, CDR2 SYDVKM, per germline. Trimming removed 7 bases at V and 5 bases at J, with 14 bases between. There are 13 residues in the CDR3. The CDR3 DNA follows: TGTGCCAGCACCCCCGGGACACCTTATGGCTACACCTTC. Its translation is CASTPGTPYGYTF.

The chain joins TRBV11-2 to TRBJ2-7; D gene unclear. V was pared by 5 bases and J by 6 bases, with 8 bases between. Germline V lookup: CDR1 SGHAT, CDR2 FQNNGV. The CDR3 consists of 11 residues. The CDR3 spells CASSTTGEQYF. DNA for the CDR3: TGTGCCAGCAGCACCACGGGCGAGCAGTACTTC.

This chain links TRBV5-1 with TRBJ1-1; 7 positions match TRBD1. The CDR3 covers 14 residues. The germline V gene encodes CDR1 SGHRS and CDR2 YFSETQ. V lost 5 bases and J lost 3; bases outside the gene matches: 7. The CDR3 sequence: CASSSEGADTEAFF. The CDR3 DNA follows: TGCGCCAGCAGTTCCGAGGGGGCGGACACTGAAGCTTTCTTT. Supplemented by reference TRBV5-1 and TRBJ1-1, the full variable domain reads KAGVTQTPRYLIKTRGQQVTLSCSPISGHRSVSWYQQTPGQGLQFLFEYFSETQRNKGNFPGRFSGRQFSNSRSEMNVSTLELGDSALYLCASSSEGADTEAFFGQGTRLTVV.

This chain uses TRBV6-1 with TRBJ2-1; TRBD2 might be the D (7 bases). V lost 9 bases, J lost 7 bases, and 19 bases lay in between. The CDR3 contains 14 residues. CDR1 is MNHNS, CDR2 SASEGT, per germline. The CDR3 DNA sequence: TGTGCCAGTCGGGGGGCTCGAGGGTTGAATGAGCAGTTCTTC. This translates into CASRGARGLNEQFF.